What follows is one TCR beta chain and its context. The J segment lost 3 bases and the V segment lost 4 bases, leaving 6 bases of the junction unmatched. Germline lookup yields CDR1 SGHNT and CDR2 YYREEE (reference sequence). The CDR3 is 14 amino acids. These data originate in a study of cytomegalovirus exposure and HLA in healthy donors. The study ran its PCR with 60 Vbeta and 13 Jbeta primers. Sequencing was performed with immunoSEQ multiplex PCR; in TCRdb, only in-frame clones are kept and a portion is missing. This sample has 100,000 to 150,000 clones, with approximately 80% found just once. The sample was PBMCs. V gene TRBV5-4 combines with J gene TRBJ1-1; the match to TRBD1 covers 7 bases. The TCR originated in a woman in her late teens or twenties in good health and CMV-seropositive. CDR3 sequence (DNA): TGTGCCAGCAGCCTGCGACAGGGTGACACTGAAGCTTTCTTT. Its protein product is CASSLRQGDTEAFF.